The 25 T cell receptor beta chains below come from one sample, sequenced in a study of blood T cell repertoires in COVID-19. This table comes from immunoSEQ multiplex PCR, and its TCRdb copy is limited to in-frame clones, with some not included. The sample records approximately 62,000 clones, 76% being singletons. Sequencing was done on a sample of peripheral blood. The receptors come from a woman aged 50 to 60 with active or convalescent COVID-19.

V and J are TRBV4-2 and TRBJ2-1; 12 bases align to TRBD2. Per the germline V gene, CDR1 is LGHNA and CDR2 is YNFKEQ. The V segment lost 4 bases and the J segment 8 bases; nucleotides outside the gene matches: 9. The CDR3 has 16 residues. This CDR3 is CASSRLTSGGSHEQFF. The CDR3 region has the DNA TGTGCCAGCAGCCGCCTAACTAGCGGGGGGTCCCATGAGCAGTTCTTC.

The count of this clone is one. The gene calls are TRBV11-2 and TRBJ1-1; TRBD1 is a possible D gene (6 bases). CDR1 is SGHAT and CDR2 is FQNNGV in the germline V gene. CDR3 length equals 14 residues. V lost 7 bases to trimming and J lost 6 bases, with 18 bases between them. CDR3: CASKRGGKFSEAFF. As DNA, the CDR3 is TGTGCCAGCAAACGGGGGGGCAAATTTTCTGAAGCTTTCTTT.

The chain has TRBV2 and TRBJ1-5, with 7 bases aligning to TRBD1. The germline V gene has CDR1 SNHLY and CDR2 FYNNEI. CDR3 length: 15 amino acids. The V and J ends lost 6 bases and 2 bases, in that order; junction bases with no gene match: 7. CDR3: CASSPDRVGNQPQHF. In DNA, the CDR3 is TGTGCCAGCAGCCCCGACAGGGTAGGCAATCAGCCCCAGCATTTT.

This clone qualifies as medium-sized. The rearrangement uses TRBV2 and TRBJ2-3; 7 nucleotides match TRBD1. V gave up 10 bases and J gave up 1 base; unmatched junction bases: 11. CDR1 and CDR2 (germline): SNHLY, FYNNEI. There are 15 residues in the CDR3. In DNA, the CDR3 is TGTGCCACCAATCAGGGGGTAGCAGGCACAGATACGCAGTATTTT. Protein: CATNQGVAGTDTQYF.

The chain employs TRBV19 and TRBJ2-2, with TRBD1 matching 9 bases. The V gene end was trimmed by 8 bases and the J gene end by 5 bases; junction bases not matched to a gene: 6. This CDR3 has 14 amino acids. Germline loops: CDR1 LNHDA, CDR2 SQIVND (reference sequence). The CDR3 nucleotides are TGTGCCAGTGTGGGGACAGGGTGGACCGGGGAGCTGTTTTTT. Its protein product is CASVGTGWTGELFF.

V usage is TRBV19 and J usage is TRBJ2-3; 7 bases line up with TRBD1. Germline V gene lookup returns CDR1 LNHDA and CDR2 SQIVND (reference sequence). This CDR3 region has 14 residues. The V and J ends lost 5 bases and 6 bases, in that order; junction bases with no gene match: 8. The chain's CDR3 is CASSPRTGLDTQYF. The CDR3 nucleotides are TGTGCCAGTAGTCCAAGGACAGGCCTGGATACGCAGTATTTT.

The chain carries TRBV7-2 and TRBJ2-2; D is possibly TRBD1 (5 bases). The CDR3 totals 13 residues. V dropped 2 bases and J dropped 5 bases, with 6 bases sitting between them. CDR1 and CDR2 from the germline V gene are SGHTA and FQGNSA. The CDR3 nucleotides read TGTGCCAGCAGCTTAAAGGGGACCGGGGAGCTGTTTTTT. Translated, it gives CASSLKGTGELFF.

The chain couples TRBV19 to TRBJ2-1; D remains unclear. The germline V gene encodes CDR1 LNHDA and CDR2 SQIVND (reference sequence). This CDR3 has 12 amino acids. V was shortened by 5 bases and J by 11 bases, with 13 bases between the two germline ends. CDR3 residues: CASSPRGLQQFF. CDR3 sequence (DNA): TGTGCCAGTAGTCCCCGCGGCCTTCAGCAGTTCTTC.

V is TRBV5-1 and J is TRBJ1-3; D not certain. The CDR3 extends over 14 amino acids. The ends were cut back, 5 bases at V and 0 bases at J, with 9 bases in the middle. The germline V gene has CDR1 SGHRS and CDR2 YFSETQ. The CDR3 DNA reads as TGCGCCAGCAGACAATACAGCTCTGGAAACACCATATATTTT. Its protein is CASRQYSSGNTIYF. The whole variable domain, remainder taken from reference TRBV5-1 and TRBJ1-3, is KAGVTQTPRYLIKTRGQQVTLSCSPISGHRSVSWYQQTPGQGLQFLFEYFSETQRNKGNFPGRFSGRQFSNSRSEMNVSTLELGDSALYLCASRQYSSGNTIYFGEGSWLTVV.

In its sample, this clone was seen once. The rearrangement joins TRBV19 to TRBJ2-3; TRBD2 aligns across 12 bases. The CDR3 extends over 16 amino acids. V gave up 5 bases and J gave up 2 bases; unmatched junction bases: 5. Germline-derived CDR1 and CDR2 are LNHDA and SQIVND (reference sequence). Here the CDR3 reads CASSALAGGPTDTQYF. The CDR3 DNA sequence: TGTGCCAGTAGTGCCCTAGCGGGAGGGCCCACAGATACGCAGTATTTT.

This clone showed up just a few times. This chain links TRBV4-2 with TRBJ1-6, with D tentatively TRBD1 (5 bases). The CDR3 is 15 amino acids. Trimming took 1 base from V and 9 from J, leaving 13 bases between them. Per the germline V gene, CDR1 is LGHNA and CDR2 is YNFKEQ. The CDR3, as DNA: TGTGCCAGCAGCCAAGGCAGGGATGGTAGTTCACCCCTCCACTTT. It codes for CASSQGRDGSSPLHF.

This rearrangement joins TRBV5-6 to TRBJ1-2, with D possibly being TRBD1 (5 bases). Trimming removed 3 bases from V and 4 bases from J, with 10 bases in between. This CDR3 is 13 amino acids long. Germline V CDR1 and CDR2: SGHDT, YYEEEE. CDR3 nucleotide sequence: TGTGCCAGCAGCTCAAGGACATTCTATGGCTACACCTTC. Translation: CASSSRTFYGYTF. Supplemented by reference TRBV5-6 and TRBJ1-2, the full variable domain reads DAGVTQSPTHLIKTRGQQVTLRCSPKSGHDTVSWYQQALGQGPQFIFQYYEEEERQRGNFPDRFSGHQFPNYSSELNVNALLLGDSALYLCASSSRTFYGYTFGSGTRLTVV.

This clone has just a few counts. V and J are TRBV29-1 and TRBJ2-7, with 13 bases that match TRBD2. Trimming removed 6 bases from V and 3 bases from J; junction bases left unmatched: 5. Germline assignment: CDR1 SQVTM and CDR2 ANQGSEA. This CDR3 comprises 14 residues. The CDR3 loop reads CSVEGLAGYYEQYF. The CDR3 nucleotides read TGCAGCGTGGAGGGACTAGCGGGGTACTACGAGCAGTACTTC.

This chain uses TRBV10-3 with TRBJ2-1; possible D gene TRBD2, 6 bases. This CDR3 comprises 17 residues. Deletions cut 4 bases from V and 3 bases from J, with 19 bases between. Germline CDR1 reads ENHRY; CDR2 reads SYGVKD. The CDR3 sequence: CAISAGDSAVLYNEQFF. The CDR3 region has the DNA TGTGCCATCAGTGCGGGAGATAGCGCCGTCCTCTACAATGAGCAGTTCTTC.

The chain couples TRBV30 to TRBJ1-1; a possible D gene is TRBD1 (5 bases). CDR3 size: 15 residues. CDR1 is GTSNPN, CDR2 SVGIG, per germline (reference sequence). V was trimmed by 1 base and J by 1 base, leaving 13 bases between them. The CDR3 DNA reads as TGTGCCTGGAGTGGGGGGACTGGAAGGAACACTGAAGCTTTCTTT. It specifies CAWSGGTGRNTEAFF.

This clone was found many times. This rearrangement joins TRBV4-1 to TRBJ2-7; D uncertain. This CDR3 region has 15 residues. V was clipped by 4 bases and J by 5 bases, with 18 bases between them. Germline V gene lookup returns CDR1 MGHRA and CDR2 YSYEKL. The CDR3 here is CASSLMSILGDEQYF. The CDR3 coding sequence is TGCGCCAGCAGCCTTATGTCGATCCTAGGCGACGAGCAGTACTTC.

The CDR3: CASSIGEGNQPQHF. The DNA of the CDR3 is TGTGCCAGTAGTATAGGTGAGGGCAATCAGCCCCAGCATTTT. The chain recombines TRBV19 with TRBJ1-5; D is ambiguous. Trimming removed 1 base from V and 2 bases from J, with 6 bases in between. The CDR3 consists of 14 residues. Germline lookup yields CDR1 LNHDA and CDR2 SQIVND (reference sequence).

This clone was seen a handful of times. The rearrangement links TRBV5-1 to TRBJ2-1; TRBD1 matches at 8 bases. The CDR3 is 15 amino acids. Germline trimming cut 4 bases from V and 9 bases from J; bases unmatched to any gene: 12. Germline values: CDR1 SGHRS, CDR2 YFSETQ. The CDR3 DNA sequence: TGCGCCAGCAGCACCGGACAGGGCGTCGGTGGTGAGCAGTTCTTC. Translating gives CASSTGQGVGGEQFF.

The chain is built from TRBV5-1 and TRBJ2-7; D is uncertain. Trimming took 2 bases from V and 5 from J, leaving 14 bases between them. The CDR3 is made up of 14 amino acids. Germline V gene sequence: CDR1 SGHRS, CDR2 YFSETQ. The CDR3 sequence: CASSFGGRSDEQYF. The CDR3 bases are TGCGCCAGCAGCTTCGGCGGCCGGTCGGACGAGCAGTACTTC.

The chain recombines TRBV2 with TRBJ2-7; TRBD1 aligns across 9 bases. The CDR3 is 15 amino acids. V lost 1 base to trimming and J lost 5 bases; unmatched junction nucleotides: 6. Germline V gives CDR1 SNHLY, CDR2 FYNNEI. This CDR3 reads CASSEDRGRIDEQYF. The DNA for the CDR3 is TGTGCCAGCAGTGAAGACAGGGGGCGTATCGACGAGCAGTACTTC.

The gene calls are TRBV24-1 and TRBJ2-3, with 9 bases that match TRBD2. V trimming: 12 bases; J trimming: 1 base; junction bases outside the gene matches: 4. The CDR3 runs 13 residues. Germline values: CDR1 KGHDR, CDR2 SFDVKD. Written as DNA, the CDR3 is TGTGCCGTTCAGCGGGAGGGCACAGATACGCAGTATTTT. Its protein product is CAVQREGTDTQYF.

The rearrangement links TRBV7-6 to TRBJ2-2; 16 positions agree with TRBD2. This CDR3 is 19 amino acids long. CDR1 is SGHVS, CDR2 FNYEAQ, per germline. J was trimmed by 4 bases and V by 3 bases; bases with no gene match: 8. The CDR3 region is CASSFPGLAGGPGTGELFF. The DNA of the CDR3 is TGTGCCAGCAGCTTTCCGGGACTAGCGGGAGGGCCGGGCACCGGGGAGCTGTTTTTT.

The chain carries TRBV11-2 and TRBJ2-3, with 8 bases matching TRBD2. Germline V gene lookup returns CDR1 SGHAT and CDR2 FQNNGV. V shed 5 bases, J shed 3 bases, and the junction held 7 bases outside the gene matches. The CDR3 consists of 15 residues. The CDR3 DNA is TGTGCCAGCAGCCTGCAAAGCGGGAGAACAGATACGCAGTATTTT. Translating it yields CASSLQSGRTDTQYF.

In its sample, this clone ranks as medium-sized (0.01 to 0.1%). The chain employs TRBV21-1 and TRBJ2-4; TRBD1 is taken as the D call from the table, unchecked against the DNA. TRBV21-1 is an annotated pseudogene. The CDR3 spans 19 residues. CDR3 amino acids: CASSLNGRPGKTSKNIQYF. The CDR3 DNA is TGTGCCAGCAGCCTAAATGGTAGGCCAGGGAAGACAAGCAAAAACATTCAGTACTTC.

V gene TRBV7-2 combines with J gene TRBJ2-3, with 7 bases identical to TRBD2. Unmatched junction bases numbered 4, after V lost 1 base and J lost 3 bases. Germline V CDR1 and CDR2: SGHTA, FQGNSA. The CDR3 covers 15 residues. The CDR3 sequence is CASSLVGRRTDTQYF. The CDR3 DNA reads TGTGCCAGCAGCTTAGTCGGGAGGCGGACAGATACGCAGTATTTT.